Listed below are T cell receptor beta chains from one sample, sequenced in a study of Graves' ophthalmopathy and Graves' hyperthyroidism. TCRdb redid the calling of the multiplex PCR reads with MiXCR, one entry per CDR3 protein. The repertoire holds around 520,000 distinct CDR3 sequences, with 39% as singletons. Sequenced: peripheral blood or thyroid tissue (not recorded which). Source of these receptors: an adult man with Graves' hyperthyroidism. The CDR3 runs from the conserved cysteine through the conserved F or W. Fields, in order: CDR3 protein, CDR3 DNA, clone size, V gene, CDR3 length, D gene, J gene. A D gene is named only where the DNA matches it firmly. Not all rows give a size; the values are once, few, many and, for expanded clones, a class.

CDR3 protein: CASSLAGGVEQYF; CDR3 DNA: TGTGCCAGCAGCTTAGCGGGAGGGGTTGAGCAGTACTTC; clone size: -; V gene: TRBV7-3; CDR3 length: 13; D gene: TRBD2; J gene: TRBJ2-7
CDR3 protein: CASSYTDGTEAFF; CDR3 DNA: TGTGCCAGCAGTTACACAGATGGCACTGAAGCTTTCTTT; clone size: many; V gene: TRBV6-5; CDR3 length: 13; D gene: -; J gene: TRBJ1-1
CDR3 protein: CATRDSPNTEAFF; CDR3 DNA: TGCGCCACCAGGGACAGCCCGAACACTGAAGCTTTCTTT; clone size: -; V gene: TRBV5-1; CDR3 length: 13; D gene: TRBD1; J gene: TRBJ1-1
CDR3 protein: CSDAGQGAERNYGYTF; CDR3 DNA: TGCAGCGACGCCGGACAGGGGGCAGAAAGGAACTATGGCTACACCTTC; clone size: many; V gene: TRBV29-1; CDR3 length: 16; D gene: TRBD1; J gene: TRBJ1-2
CDR3 protein: CASSLGTYDSEAFF; CDR3 DNA: TGTGCCAGCAGCCTCGGGACGTACGATTCTGAAGCTTTCTTT; clone size: few; V gene: TRBV3-1; CDR3 length: 14; D gene: -; J gene: TRBJ1-1
CDR3 protein: CASSEEGSYNSPLHF; CDR3 DNA: TGTGCCAGCAGTGAAGAGGGCTCCTATAATTCACCCCTCCACTTT; clone size: many; V gene: TRBV25-1; CDR3 length: 15; D gene: -; J gene: TRBJ1-6
CDR3 protein: CASRLAGVDEQFF; CDR3 DNA: TGCGCCAGCAGGCTAGCGGGGGTAGATGAGCAGTTCTTC; clone size: -; V gene: TRBV10-2; CDR3 length: 13; D gene: TRBD2; J gene: TRBJ2-1
CDR3 protein: CASTWDREMGQPQHF; CDR3 DNA: TGTGCCAGCACTTGGGACAGGGAAATGGGTCAGCCCCAGCATTTT; clone size: many; V gene: TRBV2; CDR3 length: 15; D gene: TRBD1; J gene: TRBJ1-5
CDR3 protein: CASGSRIGRVPYEQYF; CDR3 DNA: TGTGCTAGTGGTTCCCGAATTGGAAGGGTCCCCTACGAGCAGTACTTC; clone size: few; V gene: TRBV12-5; CDR3 length: 16; D gene: -; J gene: TRBJ2-7
CDR3 protein: CASSQFSSVNTEAFF; CDR3 DNA: TGTGCCAGCAGCCAATTTAGCAGCGTGAACACTGAAGCTTTCTTT; clone size: many; V gene: TRBV4-2; CDR3 length: 15; D gene: -; J gene: TRBJ1-1
CDR3 protein: CATSDWKTTNEQFF; CDR3 DNA: TGTGCCACCAGTGACTGGAAAACAACCAATGAGCAGTTCTTC; clone size: few; V gene: TRBV24-1; CDR3 length: 14; D gene: -; J gene: TRBJ2-1
CDR3 protein: CATSREPGGAYGYTF; CDR3 DNA: TGTGCCACCAGCAGAGAGCCAGGGGGAGCTTATGGCTACACCTTC; clone size: many; V gene: TRBV15; CDR3 length: 15; D gene: TRBD1; J gene: TRBJ1-2
CDR3 protein: CSARRTGGFYEQYF; CDR3 DNA: TGCAGTGCTAGGCGGACAGGGGGCTTCTACGAGCAGTACTTC; clone size: many; V gene: TRBV20-1; CDR3 length: 14; D gene: TRBD1; J gene: TRBJ2-7
CDR3 protein: CSARDLRDGDYGYTF; CDR3 DNA: TGCAGTGCTAGAGACCTAAGGGACGGGGACTATGGCTACACCTTC; clone size: many; V gene: TRBV20-1; CDR3 length: 15; D gene: -; J gene: TRBJ1-2
CDR3 protein: CASRTDLHTDTQYF; CDR3 DNA: TGTGCCAGCAGAACGGACTTACACACAGATACGCAGTATTTT; clone size: -; V gene: TRBV2; CDR3 length: 14; D gene: -; J gene: TRBJ2-3
CDR3 protein: CAWTSVSETQYF; CDR3 DNA: TGTGCCTGGACCTCAGTATCGGAGACCCAGTACTTC; clone size: few; V gene: TRBV30; CDR3 length: 12; D gene: -; J gene: TRBJ2-5
CDR3 protein: CSARDFGWGNQPQHF; CDR3 DNA: TGCAGTGCTAGAGATTTTGGGTGGGGCAATCAGCCCCAGCATTTT; clone size: few; V gene: TRBV20-1; CDR3 length: 15; D gene: -; J gene: TRBJ1-5
CDR3 protein: CASGGQGVVQETQYF; CDR3 DNA: TGTGCCAGCGGGGGACAGGGGGTTGTTCAAGAGACCCAGTACTTC; clone size: few; V gene: TRBV25-1; CDR3 length: 15; D gene: TRBD1; J gene: TRBJ2-5
CDR3 protein: CASSFQGGGSTTYEQYF; CDR3 DNA: TGTGCCAGCAGCTTTCAGGGAGGGGGTTCTACTACCTACGAGCAGTACTTC; clone size: few; V gene: TRBV11-1; CDR3 length: 17; D gene: -; J gene: TRBJ2-7
CDR3 protein: CSASSPQGRDTEAFF; CDR3 DNA: TGCAGTGCGTCCAGTCCACAGGGGCGAGACACTGAAGCTTTCTTT; clone size: many; V gene: TRBV20-1; CDR3 length: 15; D gene: TRBD1; J gene: TRBJ1-1
CDR3 protein: CSAGGLAVRTDTQYF; CDR3 DNA: TGCAGTGCTGGTGGACTAGCGGTTAGAACAGATACGCAGTATTTT; clone size: -; V gene: TRBV20-1; CDR3 length: 15; D gene: TRBD2; J gene: TRBJ2-3
CDR3 protein: CASSEQDGISYTF; CDR3 DNA: TGTGCCAGCAGTGAACAAGACGGGATAAGCTACACCTTC; clone size: -; V gene: TRBV2; CDR3 length: 13; D gene: -; J gene: TRBJ1-2
CDR3 protein: CSQSGRRAEQYF; CDR3 DNA: TGCAGCCAGTCCGGGAGGAGGGCCGAGCAGTACTTC; clone size: -; V gene: TRBV29-1; CDR3 length: 12; D gene: TRBD2; J gene: TRBJ2-7
CDR3 protein: CASSFGQGEVNTEAFF; CDR3 DNA: TGTGCCAGCAGCTTCGGACAGGGGGAGGTGAACACCGAAGCTTTCTTT; clone size: -; V gene: TRBV7-8; CDR3 length: 16; D gene: TRBD1; J gene: TRBJ1-1
CDR3 protein: CASSQHWDGYGYTF; CDR3 DNA: TGCGCCAGCAGCCAACACTGGGACGGCTATGGCTACACCTTC; clone size: many; V gene: TRBV4-1; CDR3 length: 14; D gene: -; J gene: TRBJ1-2
CDR3 protein: CASSFGRDRGDEQYF; CDR3 DNA: TGTGCCAGCAGCTTCGGGCGGGACAGGGGAGACGAGCAGTACTTC; clone size: many; V gene: TRBV11-3; CDR3 length: 15; D gene: TRBD1; J gene: TRBJ2-7
CDR3 protein: CASSLLPGQGYTF; CDR3 DNA: TGTGCCAGCAGCTTATTACCGGGACAGGGCTACACCTTC; clone size: -; V gene: TRBV7-9; CDR3 length: 13; D gene: TRBD1; J gene: TRBJ1-2
CDR3 protein: CASSPDGPNSPLHF; CDR3 DNA: TGTGCCAGCAGCCCAGACGGACCGAATTCACCCCTCCACTTT; clone size: -; V gene: TRBV7-9; CDR3 length: 14; D gene: -; J gene: TRBJ1-6
CDR3 protein: CASSVASSGNTIYF; CDR3 DNA: TGTGCCAGCAGCGTGGCGAGCTCTGGAAACACCATATATTTT; clone size: many; V gene: TRBV9; CDR3 length: 14; D gene: -; J gene: TRBJ1-3
CDR3 protein: CASSLPSGRTQYF; CDR3 DNA: TGTGCTAGCAGCTTGCCTAGCGGGAGGACCCAGTACTTC; clone size: -; V gene: TRBV7-6; CDR3 length: 13; D gene: TRBD2; J gene: TRBJ2-5
CDR3 protein: CASSYRGIQETQYF; CDR3 DNA: TGTGCCAGCAGCTACAGGGGCATCCAAGAGACCCAGTACTTC; clone size: many; V gene: TRBV7-2; CDR3 length: 14; D gene: TRBD1; J gene: TRBJ2-5